A single sample gave rise to the 19 T cell receptor beta chains below, sequenced in a study of cytomegalovirus exposure and HLA in healthy donors. This PCR relied on a set of 60 Vbeta primers and 13 Jbeta primers. The data were produced by immunoSEQ multiplex PCR, yet TCRdb's version contains in-frame clones alone and is incomplete. This sample has 150,000 or so clones; about 80% occur once, and the top ten carry over 13%. Sequenced sample: PBMCs. The source of these receptors is a woman in her forties in good health and CMV-seronegative.

This clone was detected a few times. V and J are TRBV7-6 and TRBJ2-1; D may be TRBD2 (6 bases). The CDR3 runs 15 residues. Trimming cost V 6 bases and J 5 bases, with 17 bases left between them. Germline V gene sequence: CDR1 SGHVS, CDR2 FNYEAQ. The CDR3 region has the DNA TGTGCCAGCAGAAGGGAGGTGGGGGAACACAATGAGCAGTTCTTC. It codes for CASRREVGEHNEQFF.

This chain connects TRBV5-8 to TRBJ1-1, with no clear D. CDR3 length: 11 amino acids. Germline lookup yields CDR1 SGHTS and CDR2 YDEGEE. V was clipped by 9 bases and J by 5 bases, with 11 bases between them. The CDR3 here is CATGFGTEAFF. CDR3 nucleotide sequence: TGTGCCACCGGGTTCGGGACTGAAGCTTTCTTT.

V is TRBV15 and J is TRBJ1-5; a weak D match, TRBD1 (6 bases). The CDR3 sequence is 15 residues long. Per germline, CDR1 LNHNV and CDR2 YYDKDF (reference sequence). The V gene lost 1 base and the J gene lost 2 bases, with 9 bases spanning the gap. The CDR3 loop reads CATSRAGGGNQPQHF. CDR3 nucleotide sequence: TGTGCCACCAGCAGAGCGGGGGGCGGCAATCAGCCCCAGCATTTT.

There are a few counts of this clone. This sequence joins TRBV27 and TRBJ2-7, with 8 bases that match TRBD1. V shed 5 bases and J 4 bases; nucleotides not matched to a gene: 13. The CDR3 is 16 residues long. Germline V gene data show CDR1 as MNHEY and CDR2 as SMNVEV (reference sequence). CDR3 loop: CASSRSRGQVTYEQYF. The CDR3 DNA reads TGTGCCAGCAGTCGATCCAGGGGGCAGGTAACGTACGAGCAGTACTTC.

J is TRBJ2-1 and V is TRBV10-2; 10 nucleotides line up with TRBD2. J lost 7 bases, V lost 6 bases, and 6 bases had no gene match. Looked up from germline, CDR1 is WSHSY and CDR2 is SAAADI. The CDR3 totals 14 residues. CDR3 amino acids: CASRLAGEGNEQFF. For the CDR3, the DNA is TGCGCCAGCAGGCTAGCGGGAGAGGGTAATGAGCAGTTCTTC.

This chain connects TRBV28 to TRBJ2-3, with D maybe TRBD2 (5 bases). V lost 5 bases, J lost 7 bases, and 16 bases lay in between. Germline CDR1 is MDHEN and CDR2 is SYDVKM. The CDR3 is 14 amino acids. CDR3 sequence reads: CASSVMDWGNTQYF. As DNA, the CDR3 is TGTGCCAGCAGTGTCATGGACTGGGGAAATACGCAGTATTTT. Supplemented by reference TRBV28 and TRBJ2-3, the full variable domain reads DVKVTQSSRYLVKRTGEKVFLECVQDMDHENMFWYRQDPGLGLRLIYFSYDVKMKEKGDIPEGYSVSREKKERFSLILESASTNQTSMYLCASSVMDWGNTQYFGPGTRLTVL.

V usage is TRBV28 and J usage is TRBJ1-1; no reliable D call. V lost 8 bases and J 5 bases, leaving 9 bases between the germline ends. This CDR3 is built from 11 residues. Germline assignment: CDR1 MDHEN and CDR2 SYDVKM. The DNA for the CDR3 is TGTGCCAGCTCGGGGAGGACTGAAGCTTTCTTT. As protein: CASSGRTEAFF.

Only one count was recorded for this clone. V and J are TRBV18 and TRBJ2-1; TRBD2 might be the D (5 bases). There are 14 residues in the CDR3. Looked up from germline, CDR1 is KGHSH and CDR2 is LQKENI. V shed 3 bases and J shed 6 bases, with 12 bases lying between them. The CDR3, as DNA: TGTGCCAGCTCACCCCTACGGGGTTCCAATGAGCAGTTCTTC. It yields the protein CASSPLRGSNEQFF.

The chain is built from TRBV7-9 and TRBJ2-3; the D is unclear. The germline gives CDR1 SEHNR, CDR2 FQNEAQ (reference sequence). Trimming shortened V by 1 base and J by 1 base, and 6 bases separated the two germline ends. The CDR3 has 14 residues. The CDR3 DNA reads as TGTGCCAGCAGCTTAGGTCTTGGCACAGATACGCAGTATTTT. Translated: CASSLGLGTDTQYF.

V gene TRBV20-1 combines with J gene TRBJ2-5; D is ambiguous. The CDR3 is 11 residues long. CDR1 is DFQATT, CDR2 SNEGSKA, per germline (reference sequence). V lost 5 bases, J lost 3 bases, and 7 bases lay in between. CDR3 residues: CSAQDKETQYF. DNA for the CDR3: TGCAGTGCTCAGGATAAAGAGACCCAGTACTTC.

This rearrangement joins TRBV15 to TRBJ2-5, with a possible D match to TRBD1 (6 bases). The length of the CDR3 is 15 residues. V was cut by 5 bases and J by 1 base, with 14 bases left in between. In germline, CDR1 is LNHNV, CDR2 YYDKDF (reference sequence). The CDR3 DNA follows: TGTGCCACCAGCCAATACAGGGTCCCCCAAGAGACCCAGTACTTC. Translation: CATSQYRVPQETQYF.

The V and J genes are TRBV5-5 and TRBJ1-2; 8 bases agree with TRBD1. Trimming removed 4 bases from V and 4 bases from J; junction bases left unmatched: 9. Germline loops: CDR1 SGHKS, CDR2 YYEKEE (reference sequence). The CDR3 totals 15 residues. The DNA of the CDR3 is TGTGCCAGCAGCCGCGACCGGGACAGGACCTATGGCTACACCTTC. Translating gives CASSRDRDRTYGYTF.

The gene calls are TRBV9 and TRBJ2-1, with D unclear. This CDR3 is 15 amino acids long. Trimming shortened V by 0 bases and J by 1 base, and 8 bases separated the two germline ends. Germline loops: CDR1 SGDLS, CDR2 YYNGEE. CDR3 sequence (DNA): TGTGCCAGCAGCGTAGTGAGCTCATCCTACAATGAGCAGTTCTTC. This gives the protein CASSVVSSSYNEQFF. The full variable domain, in which reference TRBV9 and TRBJ2-1 provide the parts outside the CDR3, is DSGVTQTPKHLITATGQRVTLRCSPRSGDLSVYWYQQSLDQGLQFLIQYYNGEERAKGNILERFSAQQFPDLHSELNLSSLELGDSALYFCASSVVSSSYNEQFFGPGTRLTVL.

The rearrangement uses TRBV7-2 and TRBJ2-3; D is ambiguous. CDR3 size: 12 residues. Germline V lookup: CDR1 SGHTA, CDR2 FQGNSA. The V and J ends lost 5 bases and 4 bases respectively, with 7 bases between them. CDR3 region: CASSVPADTQYF. In nucleotides, the CDR3 is TGTGCCAGCAGCGTCCCGGCAGATACGCAGTATTTT.

The V gene is TRBV19, the J gene TRBJ2-3, with 8 bases aligning to TRBD2. Germline assignment: CDR1 LNHDA and CDR2 SQIVND (reference sequence). The V gene end was trimmed by 3 bases and the J gene end by 3 bases; junction bases not matched to a gene: 8. The CDR3 extends over 16 amino acids. CDR3 region: CASSIRLAGITDTQYF. CDR3 coding DNA: TGTGCCAGTAGTATCCGTCTAGCGGGTATAACAGATACGCAGTATTTT.

The chain couples TRBV28 to TRBJ2-5, with 7 positions matching TRBD2. The V gene end was trimmed by 7 bases and the J gene end by 2 bases; junction bases not matched to a gene: 4. In germline, CDR1 is MDHEN, CDR2 SYDVKM. This CDR3 spans 13 amino acids. CDR3 sequence reads: CASNVGGQETQYF. CDR3 in DNA: TGTGCCAGCAATGTCGGGGGGCAAGAGACCCAGTACTTC. Full variable domain (outside the CDR3, taken from reference TRBV28 and TRBJ2-5): DVKVTQSSRYLVKRTGEKVFLECVQDMDHENMFWYRQDPGLGLRLIYFSYDVKMKEKGDIPEGYSVSREKKERFSLILESASTNQTSMYLCASNVGGQETQYFGPGTRLLVL.

The V call is TRBV19, the J call TRBJ1-1; TRBD1 might be the D (6 bases). The CDR3 length is 14 residues. CDR1 is LNHDA and CDR2 is SQIVND in the germline V gene (reference sequence). V lost 1 base and J lost 1, with 7 bases in between. The CDR3 coding sequence is TGTGCCAGTAGTATAGGACAGGAGAACACTGAAGCTTTCTTT. Amino acid sequence: CASSIGQENTEAFF.

This clone appeared a few times. The chain recombines TRBV7-6 with TRBJ2-3; TRBD2 aligns across 7 bases. The CDR3 sequence is 20 residues long. V gave up 5 bases and J gave up 1 base; unmatched junction bases: 21. Germline lookup yields CDR1 SGHVS and CDR2 FNYEAQ. The CDR3 DNA reads as TGTGCCAGCAGCCTAAGCCCGGGACTAACCTTCTTTTCTGGCACAGATACGCAGTATTTT. Protein product: CASSLSPGLTFFSGTDTQYF. Complete variable domain (other parts from reference TRBV7-6 and TRBJ2-3): GAGVSQSPRYKVTKRGQDVALRCDPISGHVSLYWYRQALGQGPEFLTYFNYEAQQDKSGLPNDRFSAERPEGSISTLTIQRTEQRDSAMYRCASSLSPGLTFFSGTDTQYFGPGTRLTVL.

The chain employs TRBV11-3 and TRBJ2-5; 9 bases line up with TRBD2. V trimming: 5 bases; J trimming: 0 bases; junction bases outside the gene matches: 7. Germline V gene lookup returns CDR1 SGHNT and CDR2 YENEEA. The CDR3 loop spans 16 amino acids. The CDR3 sequence: CASSPPSGDYQETQYF. The CDR3, as DNA: TGTGCCAGCAGCCCCCCTAGCGGGGACTACCAAGAGACCCAGTACTTC.